The 3 T cell receptor beta chains reported below all come from one sample, sequenced in a study of blood T cell repertoires in COVID-19 (dated by TCRdb to 2020 to 2021). The library was built by means of the immunoSEQ multiplex PCR assay. Here the immuneACCESS table is served through TCRdb, limited to in-frame sequences with V and J called. Missing clones are a known gap in these copies; in checked studies unresolved V genes cover under half, and the rest lacks a known reason. The sample has a few hundred thousand clones on record, around 86% of them singletons. The biggest ten clones account for about 4.8% of the sample. The sequencing sample was made of PBMCs or T cells enriched from blood (not recorded which). These receptors all come from a woman in her fifties or sixties who had recovered from COVID-19.

In this sample, this clone turned up once. The rearrangement uses TRBV5-1 and TRBJ2-3; TRBD2 aligns across 12 bases. Germline CDR1 reads SGHRS; CDR2 reads YFSETQ. The J segment lost 3 bases and the V segment lost 1 base, leaving 6 bases of the junction unmatched. This CDR3 has 17 amino acids. CDR3 DNA sequence: TGCGCCAGCAGCTTGCCGTCTAGCGGGGGGGCAACAGATACGCAGTATTTT. Its protein is CASSLPSSGGATDTQYF.

V gene TRBV9 combines with J gene TRBJ1-6; the D gene is possibly TRBD1 (6 bases). Trimming left V 3 bases short and J 6 bases short, with 19 bases between. Germline-derived CDR1 and CDR2 are SGDLS and YYNGEE. The CDR3 contains 17 residues. The CDR3 loop reads CASSADPGGASNSPLHF. The CDR3 nucleotides are TGTGCCAGCAGCGCGGACCCGGGGGGCGCATCTAATTCACCCCTCCACTTT.

The chain joins TRBV27 to TRBJ1-2; D may be TRBD1 (6 bases). The CDR3 has 17 residues. With 4 bases removed from V and 2 bases from J, the gap between germline ends came to 20 bases. Germline V lookup: CDR1 MNHEY, CDR2 SMNVEV (reference sequence). DNA for the CDR3: TGTGCCAGCAGTTCGACAGGTTCCCTAGGGCCCAACTATGGCTACACCTTC. It yields the protein CASSSTGSLGPNYGYTF.